This T cell receptor beta chain comes out of a study of blood T cell repertoires in COVID-19. Across the study: From the United States, Italy and Spain came samples of acute and convalescent COVID-19. The cDNA or gDNA used as material had been derived from T cells, B-cell-depleted T cells, or PBMCs.

A few counts support this clone. Authors' data handling: Nucleated cell counts were estimated from reference gene primer amplification. Sequencing was performed with immunoSEQ multiplex PCR; in TCRdb, only in-frame clones are kept and a portion is missing. The V and J calls and clone size were taken over from that table, and D and trimming were inferred from the DNA. The table has about 300,000 clones, roughly nine tenths seen once; the top ten hold about 2%. Germline lookup yields CDR1 LNHDA and CDR2 SQIVND (reference sequence). The CDR3 length is 16 residues. After removal of 10 bases from V and 2 bases from J, the junction contained 11 bases not matched to a gene. Seattle enrolled patients during active infection and tracked them longitudinally.

Source material: peripheral blood. The chain recombines TRBV19 with TRBJ2-1; 10 bases are shared with TRBD2. The receptor was derived from a woman aged 30 to 39 with COVID-19, enrolled during active disease. The CDR3 protein is CATTELAGTPYNEQFF. CDR3 coding DNA: TGTGCCACCACCGAACTAGCGGGAACCCCCTACAATGAGCAGTTCTTC.